The T cell receptor (beta chain) under discussion was sequenced for a study of cytomegalovirus exposure and HLA in healthy donors (dated by TCRdb to about 2017). With regard to the full study: According to an earlier analysis of 550 to 750 of the donors, 200 million or so T cells yielded roughly 110 million unique TCR beta sequences and about 300 Gb of sequence data. To decide whether each TCR beta V gene segment behaved as functional or pseudogenic, an earlier analysis of approximately 590 of the donors relied on high-throughput TCR beta sequencing. A later analysis re-examined previously published TCR beta repertoires from about 670 donors and added high-resolution HLA genotyping to investigate patterns of TCR occurrence. A later genetic analysis took genome-wide SNP genotypes for about three fifths of the 666 donors and used that subset as a discovery cohort. Among about 400 genotyped donors of the cohort, an average of approximately 240,000 unique TCR beta nucleotide sequences was sequenced per donor, of which approximately 19% were non-productive. The study was designed to test whether signatures of past pathogen exposure could be identified by cataloging public T cell receptors. Typing coverage varied by locus: roughly 620-630 donors for A, B, C, DRB1 and DQB1; more than 500 for DQA1; some 610 for DPA1; 450 to 480 for DPB1. All discovery cohort repertoires had been generated on a single sequencing platform. Of the 300 to 450 genotyped donors, roughly 76% were placed in the genetic ancestry cluster associated with self-reported Caucasian donors. Donor age, sex, ethnicity and CMV serostatus were collected together with the repertoire data. Roughly five DR-DQ haplotypes were treated as single units for association and clustering because of strong linkage in the cohort. Both class I and class II loci were covered by HLA typing, at four-digit resolution. Roughly 320 gigabases of sequencing data and about 92 million unique TCR sequences made up an early release that covered approximately 620 HLA-typed donors. Besides the first cohort of hundreds of subjects, a separate validation cohort made up of 120 or so different subjects was used. High-throughput TCR immunosequencing, statistical association of individual TCRs with disease status, and machine learning were combined to predict cytomegalovirus infection status. Rather than using new phenotypic data, the later analysis identified candidate immune exposures from TCR beta sequences and from how often those sequences occurred across donors. The study used immunosequencing to profile the T cell repertoires of hundreds of subjects and linked those repertoires to cytomegalovirus serostatus. Study-wide conclusions, independent of this receptor: Because HLA typing was unavailable for some donors at each locus, only the typed subset was used in association tests. The earlier analysis of a few hundred of the donors excluded about 16 rarely observed V segments, including chromosome 9 orphons, because counts were too low. Correlated functional status among segregating V segments might be attributable to linkage disequilibrium, but an unknown experimental factor could not be ruled out. In a later analysis, the rate of TCR association differed among HLA loci, with DRB1 alleles having the most associated TCRs and HLA-C alleles having the fewest. Some IMGT-functional V segments, including TRBV6-2 and TRBV6-3, could not be told apart with the 87-base-pair reads, so those segments were excluded. A later analysis found that most CMV-associated TCR beta chains appeared HLA-restricted, with HLA associations seemingly driven largely by CMV exposure. According to the authors, the approach could potentially be generalized to other disease states and immunological phenotypes. Only TCR beta chains were sequenced in this cohort, and the absence of alpha or paired-chain data limited detectable features. V-gene and J-gene trimming of TCR beta chains was associated with a missense DCLRE1C variant in a later genetic analysis, and the association was replicated in an independent cohort. Specific HLA alleles were associated with over 15,000 TCR beta sequences at a false discovery rate of 0.05 in a later analysis. A cluster of highly shared sequence variants was judged likely to be a technical artifact of the sequencing pipeline. Most TCR sequences were observed very rarely across donors, whereas some public TCRs were present in many individuals. In a later analysis, HLA-associated TCR beta chains showed more clonal expansion and lower generation probabilities than non-associated chains that were equally common. The study listed approximately 150 TCR beta chains as associated with cytomegalovirus. When HLA alleles, especially DR and DQ, strongly co-occurred, TCR associations were difficult to assign to individual alleles. The presence/absence analyses assumed that sequencing depth was roughly uniform across donors, and that assumption may not be true. An earlier analysis of around 500 of the donors showed that most TCR beta V segments appeared in productive rearrangements either about 90% or about 30% of the time, which broadly matched IMGT annotations. In a later analysis, several top co-occurrence clusters were reported to appear linked to parvovirus B19, influenza, CMV and Epstein-Barr virus. Compared with the approximately 710-donor mean, donors in an Asian-associated ancestry cluster had fewer N-insertions in productive TCRs, according to a later genetic analysis. A further reported finding was that TCR beta sequences accurately predicted the HLA-A and HLA-B alleles for most subjects in the first cohort. The only immune exposure information available for the cohort was CMV serostatus. Cytomegalovirus status was reported to be diagnosed by the classifier with high specificity and sensitivity in both the original and validation cohorts. In vitro tests confirmed that a few of the cytomegalovirus-associated TCR beta chains recognize cytomegalovirus antigens.

With respect to this clone: Its antigen is currently not known. There are no base qualities to consult, and no much larger clone falls within one base.

Library method: the immunoSEQ multiplex PCR assay. For the multiplex PCR, a mixture combining 60 forward primers for TCR Vbeta segments and 13 reverse primers for TCR Jbeta segments was used. The CDR3 region of rearranged TCR beta genes was amplified from genomic DNA with a multiplex PCR assay. Amplified TCR beta libraries were sequenced as 87-base-pair reads on the Illumina HiSeq System. In the original analysis: A later analysis counted some 80 million unique TCR beta chains across the 650 to 800 repertoires, and 10 million to 12 million of these chains were shared by at least two donors. Raw reads were error-corrected and collapsed into unique sequences with a nearest-neighbor algorithm that merged closely related sequences to remove PCR and sequencing errors. To assign V, D and J gene segments, CDR3 sequences were aligned to IMGT reference sequences. For a sequence to be retained, a match of at least six nucleotides to both a V gene segment and a J gene segment was required. A rearrangement was called productive if the CDR3 had no stop codons and remained in frame with V and J, and every other rearrangement was called non-productive. CDR3 was defined by IMGT convention, running from the second conserved V-encoded cysteine to the conserved J-encoded phenylalanine. The earlier analysis of about 620 of the donors excluded sequences that lacked an unambiguous match to a single V gene segment. In an earlier analysis of 450 to 700 of the donors, V segments were called functional above 56.7% productive rearrangements and were called segregating when the between-donor standard deviation exceeded 5%. To diagnose cytomegalovirus status from the catalog of TCR beta chain sequences, a statistical classification framework was built. V and J gene assignment, in a later analysis, came from comparing TCR nucleotide sequences with IMGT/GENE-DB human TR gene sequences. Using the TCRdist pipeline, a later analysis assigned CDR3 sequences along with most-parsimonious VDJ recombination scenarios. In a later analysis, each TCR beta chain was defined by its CDR3 amino acid sequence together with its V-gene family, and reads without a unique V-gene family were excluded. A later analysis removed 450 to 600 highly shared, low-generation-probability nucleotide sequences to deal with suspected cross-contamination and a sequencing artifact. In a later analysis, a clonal expansion index for each public chain was calculated from normalized within-repertoire ranks of inferred template counts. In a later analysis, generation probabilities were computed using a VDJ recombination model fitted to out-of-frame rearrangements, and the results were checked against IGoR. Hypergeometric tests were used in a later analysis to score TCR-TCR, TCR-HLA and TCR-CMV co-occurrence, with a repertoire-size bias correction applied to the TCR pairs. In a later analysis, false discovery rates were estimated by permuting HLA or CMV assignments 20 times. In a later analysis, co-occurring TCRs were grouped with DBSCAN, and TCRdist sequence similarity was added when clustering was performed within HLA-allele-positive subsets. Repertoires with fewer than 30,000 or more than 120,000 public chains, plus five repertoires with anomalous nucleotide sharing, were excluded from co-occurrence clustering. Sourced from immuneACCESS, this table was stored by TCRdb with only in-frame sequences that have V and J called. A share of the clones is absent; for the studies checked, an unresolved V gene accounts for under half, and the remainder has no known explanation. D and trimming were read from the DNA, whereas the V and J calls and clone size are those reported in that table. The sample table lists 150,000 or so clones, approximately 81% of them with a count of one. 1.3% of the sample goes to the ten largest clones.

In total, just over 650 healthy bone marrow donors made up the cohort. At the time of sampling, all cohort members were nominally healthy, though unrecorded immune exposures were likely present. The donor was CMV seropositive and belonged to the group of 250 to 300 seropositive cohort members. Each donor provided a peripheral blood sample, and peripheral blood mononuclear cells were used for TCR beta sequencing. Genomic DNA extraction from the blood cell samples was performed with the Qiagen DNeasy Blood Extraction Kit. The CDR3, from cysteine to phenylalanine, totals 13 residues. Of all the DNA, just the CDR3 is kept, 39 bases in frame from base 1. The trim is 3 bases for V and 0 bases for J, with a gap of 3 bases between the germline ends. From the germline V gene, CDR1 is SGHVS and CDR2 is FNYEAQ.

The specimen sequenced was PBMCs. The clonotype originates from a man aged 50 to 60 in good health and CMV-seropositive. Recombination connected TRBV7-6 to TRBJ1-5; the D gene is not confidently resolved. The sequenced DNA: TGTGCCAGCAGCTTCAATAGCAATCAGCCCCAGCATTTT. This sequence encodes CASSFNSNQPQHF.